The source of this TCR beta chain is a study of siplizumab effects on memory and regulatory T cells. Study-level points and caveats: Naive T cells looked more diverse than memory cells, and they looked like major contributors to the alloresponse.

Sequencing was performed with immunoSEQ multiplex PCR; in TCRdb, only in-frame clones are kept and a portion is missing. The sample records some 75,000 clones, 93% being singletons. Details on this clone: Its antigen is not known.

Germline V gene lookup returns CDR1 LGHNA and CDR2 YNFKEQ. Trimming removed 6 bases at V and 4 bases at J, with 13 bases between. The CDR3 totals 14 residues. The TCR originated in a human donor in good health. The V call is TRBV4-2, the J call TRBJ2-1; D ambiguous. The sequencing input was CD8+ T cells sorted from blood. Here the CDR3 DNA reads TGTGCCAGCAGTCTCGACTCCTCGTACAATGAGCAGTTCTTC. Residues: CASSLDSSYNEQFF.